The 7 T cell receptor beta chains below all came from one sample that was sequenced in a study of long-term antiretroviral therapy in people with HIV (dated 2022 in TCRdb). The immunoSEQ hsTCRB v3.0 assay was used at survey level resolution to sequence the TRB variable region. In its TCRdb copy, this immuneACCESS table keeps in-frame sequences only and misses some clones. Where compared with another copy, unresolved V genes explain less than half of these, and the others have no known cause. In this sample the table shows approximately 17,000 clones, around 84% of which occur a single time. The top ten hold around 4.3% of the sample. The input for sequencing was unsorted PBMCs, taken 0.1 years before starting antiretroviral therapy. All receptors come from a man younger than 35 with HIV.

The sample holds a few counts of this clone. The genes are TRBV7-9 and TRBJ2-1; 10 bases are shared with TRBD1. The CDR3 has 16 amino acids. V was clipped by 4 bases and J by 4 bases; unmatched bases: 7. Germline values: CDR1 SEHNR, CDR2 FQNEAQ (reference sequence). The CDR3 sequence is CASSYWDRGPYNEQFF. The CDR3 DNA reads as TGTGCCAGCAGCTACTGGGACAGGGGCCCATACAATGAGCAGTTCTTC. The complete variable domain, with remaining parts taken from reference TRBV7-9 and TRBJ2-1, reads DTGVSQNPRHKITKRGQNVTFRCDPISEHNRLYWYRQTLGQGPEFLTYFQNEAQLEKSRLLSDRFSAERPKGSFSTLEIQRTEQGDSAMYLCASSYWDRGPYNEQFFGPGTRLTVL.

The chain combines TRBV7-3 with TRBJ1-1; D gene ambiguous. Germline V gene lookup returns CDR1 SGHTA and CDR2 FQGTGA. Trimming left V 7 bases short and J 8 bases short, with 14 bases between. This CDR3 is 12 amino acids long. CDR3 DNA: TGTGCCAGCACCTACAGAGAACCCGAAGCTTTCTTT. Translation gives CASTYREPEAFF.

This chain's CDR3 is CASGLDRGYEQYF. The DNA for the CDR3 is TGTGCTAGTGGTCTGGACAGGGGCTACGAGCAGTACTTC. The V call is TRBV12-5, the J call TRBJ2-7, with TRBD1 identical over 9 bases. Germline V gives CDR1 LGHNT, CDR2 FRNRAP. V shed 5 bases and J 3 bases; nucleotides not matched to a gene: 2. The CDR3 length is 13 residues.

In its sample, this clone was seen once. This CDR3 reads CASSVFGQGKNSPLHF. DNA of the CDR3: TGTGCCAGCAGTGTTTTCGGACAGGGGAAAAATTCACCCCTCCACTTT. This chain uses TRBV6-1 with TRBJ1-6; 9 bases agree with TRBD1. Trimming removed 4 bases from V and 7 bases from J; junction bases left unmatched: 8. The germline V gene encodes CDR1 MNHNS and CDR2 SASEGT. The length of the CDR3 is 16 residues.

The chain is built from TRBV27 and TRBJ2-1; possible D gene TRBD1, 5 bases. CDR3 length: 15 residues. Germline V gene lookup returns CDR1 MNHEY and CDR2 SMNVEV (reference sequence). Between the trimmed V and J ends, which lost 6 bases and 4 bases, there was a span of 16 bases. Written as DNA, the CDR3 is TGTGCCAGCAGGTCAGGGTCGAGCGTTTACAATGAGCAGTTCTTC. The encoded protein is CASRSGSSVYNEQFF.

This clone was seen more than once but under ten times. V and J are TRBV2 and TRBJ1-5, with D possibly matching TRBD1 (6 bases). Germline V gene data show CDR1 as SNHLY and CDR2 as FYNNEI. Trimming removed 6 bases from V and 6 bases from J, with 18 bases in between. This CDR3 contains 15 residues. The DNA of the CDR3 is TGTGCCAGCAGGGTCCGCGGGGGCTGGATTCAGCCCCAGCATTTT. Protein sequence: CASRVRGGWIQPQHF. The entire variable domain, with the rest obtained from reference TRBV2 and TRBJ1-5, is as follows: EPEVTQTPSHQVTQMGQEVILRCVPISNHLYFYWYRQILGQKVEFLVSFYNNEISEKSEIFDDQFSVERPDGSNFTLKIRSTKLEDSAMYFCASRVRGGWIQPQHFGDGTRLSIL.

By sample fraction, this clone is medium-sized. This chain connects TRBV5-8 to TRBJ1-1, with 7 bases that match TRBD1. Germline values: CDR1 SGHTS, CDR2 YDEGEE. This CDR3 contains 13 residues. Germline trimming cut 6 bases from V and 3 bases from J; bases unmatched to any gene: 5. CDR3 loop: CASIDREDTEAFF. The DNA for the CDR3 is TGTGCCAGCATCGACAGGGAGGACACTGAAGCTTTCTTT.